The rows below give T cell receptor beta chains drawn from one sample of a study of T cells in Graves' hyperthyroidism and ophthalmopathy. TCRdb analysed the multiplex PCR reads with MiXCR anew, one entry per CDR3 protein. The repertoire consists of 450,000 to 600,000 distinct CDR3 sequences, with approximately 20% occurring once and the leading ten covering around 50%. Sequenced sample: blood. These receptor sequences come from a man aged 35-49 years with Graves' ophthalmopathy. Both conserved end residues are part of each CDR3. The D gene is left open where the match is weak. The listing skips clone size in some rows; elsewhere it reads once, few, many or a size class.

TRBV27	13	.	.	TRBJ2-1	TGTGCCAGCAGTTTAACTGGGGAGAGAGAGCAGTTCTTC	CASSLTGEREQFF
TRBV9	13	.	.	TRBJ2-4	TGTGCCAGCAGCGTCGGAGAAGGGACCATTCAGTACTTC	CASSVGEGTIQYF
TRBV11-2	16	.	few	TRBJ2-2	TGTGCCAGCAGCTTAGGCGGCGCAGCGAACACCGGGGAGCTGTTTTTT	CASSLGGAANTGELFF
TRBV6-2/TRBV6-3	15	TRBD2	.	TRBJ2-3	TGTGCCAGCACCAAGCTAGCGGGAGACACAGATACGCAGTATTTT	CASTKLAGDTDTQYF
TRBV7-8	18	TRBD2	many	TRBJ2-5	TGTGCCAGCAGCTCCCCCGGCACTAGCGGGAGACAAGGGATGACCCAGTACTTC	CASSSPGTSGRQGMTQYF
TRBV20-1	16	TRBD2	few	TRBJ2-2	TGCAGTGCTAGGGGGGGGACTAGCGGGGCTATGGGGGAGCTGTTTTTT	CSARGGTSGAMGELFF
TRBV5-1	14	.	many	TRBJ2-3	TGCGCCAGCTACCGGGAGCTGGGAACAGATACGCAGTATTTT	CASYRELGTDTQYF
TRBV19	13	.	few	TRBJ2-1	TGTGCCAGTGGACTACTGAACTACAATGAGCAGTTCTTC	CASGLLNYNEQFF
TRBV29-1	12	.	many	TRBJ2-1	TGCAGCGTTGCGGGGTCGGGCAATGAGCAGTTCTTC	CSVAGSGNEQFF
TRBV7-9	15	TRBD2	many	TRBJ2-7	TGTGCCAGCAGCCCCCCCAGCGGGGCATCCTACGAGCAGTACTTC	CASSPPSGASYEQYF
TRBV19	16	.	.	TRBJ2-2	TGTGCCAGTAGGCCCTCCCGGGACGGGAACACCGGGGAGCTGTTTTTT	CASRPSRDGNTGELFF
TRBV13	17	.	.	TRBJ2-2	TGTGCCAGCAGCTCGTTATTTGAGCAGTCGAACACCGGGGAGCTGTTTTTT	CASSSLFEQSNTGELFF
TRBV9	16	TRBD2	few	TRBJ2-2	TGTGCCAGCAGAGCCGGGACTAGCGGCACCACCGGGGAGCTGTTTTTT	CASRAGTSGTTGELFF
TRBV5-1	15	TRBD1	.	TRBJ2-2	TGCGCCAGCAGTAAAGGACAGGGGGCAACCGGGGAGCTGTTTTTT	CASSKGQGATGELFF
TRBV10-2	16	TRBD1	.	TRBJ1-5	TGCGCCAGCAGTGACGACCGGGACAGGGGGGATCAGCCCCAGCATTTT	CASSDDRDRGDQPQHF
TRBV6-2/TRBV6-3	11	.	.	TRBJ2-1	TGTGCCAGCAGTTACGAGACGGAGCAGTTCTTC	CASSYETEQFF
TRBV19	15	.	.	TRBJ2-5	TGTGCCACAACGGTTACCGACAGATTCGAAGAGACCCAGTACTTC	CATTVTDRFEETQYF
TRBV7-9	17	TRBD2	.	TRBJ2-5	TGTGCCAGCAGCTTAGCGACGCTAGCGGGAGGTGGTGAGACCCAGTACTTC	CASSLATLAGGGETQYF
TRBV11-2	17	TRBD1	many	TRBJ2-5	TGTGCCAGCAGCTTAGGAAGTAGGACAGGGGGCGGTGAGACCCAGTACTTC	CASSLGSRTGGGETQYF
TRBV11-2	14	TRBD1	many	TRBJ2-1	TGTGCCAGCAGCCCGGGACAGCGCCACAATGAGCAGTTCTTC	CASSPGQRHNEQFF
TRBV10-2	14	.	.	TRBJ2-1	TGCGCCAGCAGTGATCAGGCCCTTGTTGATGAGCAGTTCTTC	CASSDQALVDEQFF
TRBV5-1	16	TRBD2	.	TRBJ2-1	TGCGCCAGCAGCCCTCGACCGGGAGGTTCCTACAATGAGCAGTTCTTC	CASSPRPGGSYNEQFF
TRBV20-1	15	.	.	TRBJ1-1	TGCAGTGCTAGAGATGGCTCGCGACTGTCCACTGAAGCTTTCTTT	CSARDGSRLSTEAFF
TRBV10-1	13	.	.	TRBJ1-2	TGCGCCAGCAGTGAGTCTTCAGGGGATGGCTACACCTTC	CASSESSGDGYTF
TRBV11-2	21	TRBD2	.	TRBJ2-1	TGTGCCAGCGGATACCCCCCTACCGGGACTAGCGGGAGTTCCCCCTACAATGAGCAGTTCTTC	CASGYPPTGTSGSSPYNEQFF
TRBV12-3/TRBV12-4	13	.	.	TRBJ2-3	TGTGCCAGCAGTTTTCAGGGGTGGGATACGCAGTATTTT	CASSFQGWDTQYF
TRBV15	14	.	few	TRBJ2-7	TGTGCCACCAGCAGAGACCAGGGGCGATACGAGCAGTACTTC	CATSRDQGRYEQYF
TRBV5-4	9	.	.	TRBJ2-7	TGTGCCGACAACTACGAGCAGTACTTC	CADNYEQYF
TRBV9	16	.	.	TRBJ2-2	TGTGCCAGCAGCCCGGCGAGGGGTGGGAGCACCGGGGAGCTGTTTTTT	CASSPARGGSTGELFF
TRBV6-1	16	TRBD1	many	TRBJ2-7	TGTGCCAGCAGTCAAAATCCGGGACAGGGGGCTAACGAGCAGTACTTC	CASSQNPGQGANEQYF
TRBV11-2	15	.	.	TRBJ2-1	TGTGCCAGCAGCATACTCGGAGGAACCTACAATGAGCAGTTCTTC	CASSILGGTYNEQFF
TRBV5-8	15	.	.	TRBJ2-3	TGTGCCAGCAGCTCTGGAGTCCAAATCACAGATACGCAGTATTTT	CASSSGVQITDTQYF
TRBV20-1	15	.	many	TRBJ1-1	TGCGGAGCCCCGGCCCTCATGGGAGGCCACACTGAAGCTTTCTTT	CGAPALMGGHTEAFF
TRBV7-6	15	TRBD1	.	TRBJ1-2	TGTGCCAGCAGCTTAGCGCACAGGGGAGGTGATGGCTACACCTTC	CASSLAHRGGDGYTF
TRBV19	15	.	.	TRBJ2-2	TGTGCCAGTAGAACAGGACAGAAAGACACCGGGGAGCTGTTTTTT	CASRTGQKDTGELFF
TRBV28	13	TRBD1	.	TRBJ1-1	TGTGCCAGCAGTTTATACTCAGGGGGCTTGGCTTTCTTT	CASSLYSGGLAFF
TRBV19	13	.	few	TRBJ2-3	TGTGCCAGTAGTTTTTCGGGCCCAGATACGCAGTATTTT	CASSFSGPDTQYF
TRBV20-1	15	TRBD1	few	TRBJ1-2	TGCAGTGCCTACAGGGACAGGTGGGGATTTTATGGCTACACCTTC	CSAYRDRWGFYGYTF
TRBV28	15	TRBD1	many	TRBJ1-1	TGTGCCAGCAGTTTAGGGATCACAGGGGTGACTGAAGCTTTCTTT	CASSLGITGVTEAFF
TRBV5-1	16	.	few	TRBJ2-3	TGCGCCAGCAGCTTGGGTCCAGGGGATAGCACAGATACGCAGTATTTT	CASSLGPGDSTDTQYF
TRBV28	15	TRBD1	.	TRBJ1-3	TGTGCCAGCAGAACCACAGGGGGGACTGGAAACACCATATATTTT	CASRTTGGTGNTIYF
TRBV4-1	15	.	few	TRBJ1-1	TGCGCCAGCAGCCGAATACAGGGTGCAGGCACTGAAGCTTTCTTT	CASSRIQGAGTEAFF
TRBV6-5	14	TRBD2	.	TRBJ2-1	TGTGCCAGCAGTTACGGGACTAGCGGGAGTAAGCAGTTCTTC	CASSYGTSGSKQFF
TRBV19	14	.	few	TRBJ2-7	TGTGCCAGTAGTATCCGGGACAACCCCTACGAGCAGTACTTC	CASSIRDNPYEQYF
TRBV5-1	21	TRBD2	.	TRBJ2-1	TGCGCCAGCAGCTTGGTTCCTGGGAGGCTAGCGGGAGCTAGGCCCTACAATGAGCAGTTCTTC	CASSLVPGRLAGARPYNEQFF
TRBV6-5	18	.	many	TRBJ2-1	TGTGCCAGCAGTTCTAGTGCTCTTGGACATCCAGGGAGTAATGAGCAGTTCTTC	CASSSSALGHPGSNEQFF
TRBV11-2	16	TRBD2	many	TRBJ2-3	TGTGCCAGCAGCTTTAGTGGCGGGGGGATAACAGATACGCAGTATTTT	CASSFSGGGITDTQYF
TRBV19	14	.	few	TRBJ2-7	TGTGCCAGTAAGGAGGGGGATCACTCCTACGAGCAGTACTTC	CASKEGDHSYEQYF
TRBV9	12	.	few	TRBJ1-2	TGTGCCAGCAGCGAGTCAGGGATTGGCTACACCTTC	CASSESGIGYTF
TRBV6-1	16	.	.	TRBJ1-5	TGTGCCAGCAGTACCAGGGGTTTGGGGAGCAATCAGCCCCAGCATTTT	CASSTRGLGSNQPQHF
TRBV2	12	.	.	TRBJ2-7	TGTGCCAGCAGGGGGGCAGTTTACGAGCAGTACTTC	CASRGAVYEQYF
TRBV18	17	TRBD2	few	TRBJ2-7	TGTGCCAGCTCAGCAGGACCTACGGGACTAGCGGACTACGAGCAGTACTTC	CASSAGPTGLADYEQYF
TRBV28	14	.	.	TRBJ1-2	TGTGCCAGCAGTGGCGGACAGAACCTCTATGGCTACACCTTC	CASSGGQNLYGYTF
TRBV5-1	12	.	many	TRBJ2-1	TGCGCCAGCAGCTTCGAAGGGAATGAGCAGTTCTTC	CASSFEGNEQFF
TRBV2	17	TRBD2	many	TRBJ2-2	TGTGCCAGCCGAGACACTAGCGGGAGGGTCGGCACCGGGGAGCTGTTTTTT	CASRDTSGRVGTGELFF